This T cell receptor (beta chain) was sequenced in a study of human T cells and chemical hapten exposure. Study-level information: Sensitizing treatment utilized 2% DPC over a roughly 2 cm by roughly 2 cm portion of upper inner arm skin.

As regards this clonotype: Its antigen is unidentified.

A single record per CDR3 protein comes from TCRdb applying MiXCR to the RACE reads. The sample consists of tens of thousands of distinct CDR3 sequences, less than 15% of them appearing once. V lost 6 bases and J lost 4, with 10 bases in between. Germline V gene data show CDR1 as SNHLY and CDR2 as FYNNEI. The CDR3 length is 13 residues. Time point specified: pre-sensitization, week 0. Treatment described: therapeutic diphenylcyclopropenone sensitization with weekly scalp DPC. Unfractionated whole blood was the source from which total RNA was extracted. General observations from the study: Significantly more large CDR3 similarity clusters were formed by expanded TCRs than by controls.

The sequence was obtained from a woman in her forties with alopecia areata. Some clones in this sample may be carry-over from other donors' samples. Sequencing was performed on whole blood, taken in connection with sensitization to the hapten diphenylcyclopropenone (DPC). This chain connects TRBV2 to TRBJ1-3, with D perhaps matching TRBD1 (5 bases). CDR3 nucleotide sequence: TGTGCCAGCAGGAACCGGGGGGGAAACACCATATATTTT. It yields the protein CASRNRGGNTIYF.